These 30 T cell receptor beta chains originate from one sample sequenced in a study of PD-1 blockade in classical Hodgkin lymphoma. Produced via immunoSEQ multiplex PCR; TCRdb's table is partial and in-frame only. The profile shows just under 20,000 clones, around 86% of them singletons. The time point: newly diagnosed, previously untreated cHL patient sample. Investigators isolated CD4+ T cells from thawed PBMCs through magnetic negative selection. The sample taken for sequencing was CD4+ T cells from blood. The origin of the receptors is a human donor with classical Hodgkin lymphoma.

The chain recombines TRBV11-2 with TRBJ2-1, with TRBD2 as a possible D gene (6 bases). The CDR3 totals 18 residues. The germline V gene has CDR1 SGHAT and CDR2 FQNNGV. The V gene lost 6 bases and the J gene lost 0 bases, with 21 bases spanning the gap. The CDR3 bases are TGTGCCAGCAGAATAGGGTGGAGCGGAGGGAGCTCCTACAATGAGCAGTTCTTC. Translated, it gives CASRIGWSGGSSYNEQFF.

The V and J genes are TRBV2 and TRBJ2-5; the match to TRBD1 covers 7 bases. This CDR3 region has 15 residues. V gave up 2 bases and J gave up 2 bases; unmatched junction bases: 5. Germline V gives CDR1 SNHLY, CDR2 FYNNEI. In DNA, the CDR3 is TGTGCCAGCAGTGAAAAGACAGGGCTGCAAGAGACCCAGTACTTC. Translation gives CASSEKTGLQETQYF.

V gene TRBV9 combines with J gene TRBJ2-1, with TRBD2 matching 9 bases. V shed 3 bases, J shed 6 bases, and the junction held 10 bases outside the gene matches. Germline V gene data show CDR1 as SGDLS and CDR2 as YYNGEE. This CDR3 region has 16 residues. DNA for the CDR3: TGTGCCAGCAGCGACCCCGGACTAGCGTTTGGCAATGAGCAGTTCTTC. Translation gives CASSDPGLAFGNEQFF.

The CDR3: CASSVVREVYNEQFF. The CDR3 DNA sequence: TGTGCCAGCAGCGTAGTTCGGGAGGTATACAATGAGCAGTTCTTC. V and J are TRBV9 and TRBJ2-1; 7 positions match TRBD2. V lost 0 bases, J lost 4 bases, and 4 bases stayed unmatched. This CDR3 is built from 15 residues. Germline loops: CDR1 SGDLS, CDR2 YYNGEE.

The CDR3 region is CASSYSISSNQPQHF. As DNA, the CDR3 is TGTGCCAGCAGTTACTCGATAAGTAGCAATCAGCCCCAGCATTTT. V gene TRBV6-5 combines with J gene TRBJ1-5; D unclear. The V gene's germline CDR1 is MNHEY and CDR2 SVGAGI. The germline V and J ends were trimmed by 0 bases and 0 bases, with 6 bases remaining between them. The length of the CDR3 is 15 residues.

The chain employs TRBV5-4 and TRBJ1-2; D gene ambiguous. Germline assignment: CDR1 SGHNT and CDR2 YYREEE (reference sequence). V was clipped by 0 bases and J by 4 bases, with 1 base between them. The CDR3 covers 11 residues. The chain's CDR3 is CASSLGYGYTF. The CDR3 DNA follows: TGTGCCAGCAGCTTGGGCTATGGCTACACCTTC. Using reference TRBV5-4 and TRBJ1-2 for the parts outside the CDR3, the full variable domain is ETGVTQSPTHLIKTRGQQVTLRCSSQSGHNTVSWYQQALGQGPQFIFQYYREEENGRGNFPPRFSGLQFPNYSSELNVNALELDDSALYLCASSLGYGYTFGSGTRLTVV.

The chain uses TRBV6-4 and TRBJ2-3; TRBD1 or TRBD2 may be the D gene (5 bases each). Per the germline V gene, CDR1 is MRHNA and CDR2 is SNTAGT. Trimming took 6 bases from V and 3 from J, leaving 10 bases between them. This CDR3 contains 13 residues. The CDR3 sequence is CASRRDPTDTQYF. The CDR3, as DNA: TGTGCCAGCAGACGGGACCCGACAGATACGCAGTATTTT.

The gene calls are TRBV5-1 and TRBJ2-2; D not resolved. Germline CDR1 SGHRS, CDR2 YFSETQ. The germline V and J ends were trimmed by 3 bases and 3 bases, with 12 bases remaining between them. The CDR3 is made up of 15 amino acids. CDR3 in amino acids: CASSSSGRDTGELFF. The CDR3 region has the DNA TGCGCCAGCAGCTCCTCCGGCCGAGACACCGGGGAGCTGTTTTTT.

In this sample, this clone turned up a few times. The CDR3 bases are TGCAGCGTCCGGTGGGGGGATGGCTACACCTTC. Protein: CSVRWGDGYTF. The rearrangement links TRBV29-1 to TRBJ1-2; a possible D gene is TRBD1 (5 bases). Deletions cut 6 bases from V and 6 bases from J, with 11 bases between. Germline values: CDR1 SQVTM, CDR2 ANQGSEA. The CDR3 sequence is 11 residues long.

This chain links TRBV19 with TRBJ2-2; D gene unclear. The CDR3 covers 15 residues. Germline V gene lookup returns CDR1 LNHDA and CDR2 SQIVND (reference sequence). V lost 7 bases and J lost 2, with 14 bases in between. The CDR3: CASTVADVNTGELFF. CDR3 bases: TGTGCCAGTACGGTTGCGGATGTAAACACCGGGGAGCTGTTTTTT.

J is TRBJ1-2 and V is TRBV4-1, with a tentative D call TRBD1 (5 bases). Trimming took off 0 bases at V and 4 bases at J, with 9 bases between the two ends. The CDR3 runs to 14 residues. The V gene's germline CDR1 is MGHRA and CDR2 YSYEKL. DNA of the CDR3: TGCGCCAGCAGCCAAGATCGACAGTTCTATGGCTACACCTTC. This encodes CASSQDRQFYGYTF.

The CDR3 nucleotides are TGTGCCAGCTCACCACGTAGGACAGGGCTAAATCAGCCCCAGCATTTT. Protein sequence: CASSPRRTGLNQPQHF. This chain links TRBV18 with TRBJ1-5, with 8 bases lining up with TRBD1. Losses at the gene ends were 1 base for V and 4 bases for J; bases not matched to a gene: 6. The CDR3 sequence is 16 residues long. CDR1 and CDR2 from the germline V gene are KGHSH and LQKENI. The full variable domain, with the rest looked up from reference TRBV18 and TRBJ1-5, is NAGVMQNPRHLVRRRGQEARLRCSPMKGHSHVYWYRQLPEEGLKFMVYLQKENIIDESGMPKERFSAEFPKEGPSILRIQQVVRGDSAAYFCASSPRRTGLNQPQHFGDGTRLSIL.

The genes are TRBV11-3 and TRBJ2-3; D is possibly TRBD1 or TRBD2 (5 bases each). The CDR3 is made up of 15 amino acids. Per germline, CDR1 SGHNT and CDR2 YENEEA. The ends were cut back, 4 bases at V and 1 base at J, with 12 bases in the middle. The CDR3 DNA is TGTGCCAGCAGCTATGGGCAGGGACGCACAGATACGCAGTATTTT. Protein product: CASSYGQGRTDTQYF.

This rearrangement joins TRBV5-5 to TRBJ2-6; D may correspond to TRBD1 or TRBD2 (6 bases each). The CDR3 contains 18 residues. The germline V gene has CDR1 SGHKS and CDR2 YYEKEE (reference sequence). Trimming left V 4 bases short and J 0 bases short, with 17 bases between. CDR3 residues: CASSVLGGASSGANVLTF. CDR3 DNA sequence: TGTGCCAGCAGCGTGCTGGGGGGCGCCAGCTCTGGGGCCAACGTCCTGACTTTC.

The gene calls are TRBV27 and TRBJ1-1, with 9 bases aligning to TRBD1. The V and J ends lost 5 bases and 4 bases, in that order; junction bases with no gene match: 5. In germline, CDR1 is MNHEY, CDR2 SMNVEV (reference sequence). This CDR3 is built from 14 residues. The CDR3 DNA reads as TGTGCCAGCAGTACCGGGACAGGGATCACTGAAGCTTTCTTT. Protein sequence: CASSTGTGITEAFF.

The chain joins TRBV4-1 to TRBJ2-3, with TRBD2 matching 12 bases. Unmatched junction bases numbered 3, after V lost 1 base and J lost 1 base. Germline CDR1 and CDR2: MGHRA and YSYEKL. This CDR3 is built from 17 residues. CDR3 residues: CASSQGLAGDGTDTQYF. CDR3 in DNA: TGCGCCAGCAGCCAAGGACTAGCGGGAGATGGCACAGATACGCAGTATTTT.

This clone was observed once. This sequence joins TRBV5-6 and TRBJ2-1, with a tentative D call TRBD2 (6 bases). V lost 4 bases to trimming and J lost 3 bases, with 14 bases between them. The CDR3 has 15 amino acids. Per the germline V gene, CDR1 is SGHDT and CDR2 is YYEEEE. CDR3 residues: CASSLRRAGYNEQFF. Written as DNA, the CDR3 is TGTGCCAGCAGCCTTAGGAGGGCCGGCTACAATGAGCAGTTCTTC. Combining the CDR3 with reference TRBV5-6 and TRBJ2-1 gives the whole variable domain DAGVTQSPTHLIKTRGQQVTLRCSPKSGHDTVSWYQQALGQGPQFIFQYYEEEERQRGNFPDRFSGHQFPNYSSELNVNALLLGDSALYLCASSLRRAGYNEQFFGPGTRLTVL.

The chain combines TRBV4-2 with TRBJ2-1; 10 positions match TRBD2. Trimming removed 0 bases from V and 7 bases from J; junction bases left unmatched: 6. The CDR3 totals 16 residues. Germline V gene data show CDR1 as LGHNA and CDR2 as YNFKEQ. CDR3 sequence: CASSQDGSGRENEQFF. CDR3 sequence (DNA): TGTGCCAGCAGCCAAGATGGGAGCGGGAGGGAGAATGAGCAGTTCTTC.

This clone was observed a handful of times. V is TRBV11-2 and J is TRBJ2-7; D might be TRBD1 (5 bases). This CDR3 comprises 13 residues. The germline gives CDR1 SGHAT, CDR2 FQNNGV. V lost 3 bases and J 5 bases, leaving 11 bases between the germline ends. CDR3 loop: CASSLALQDEQYF. The DNA for the CDR3 is TGTGCCAGCAGCTTGGCCTTACAGGACGAGCAGTACTTC.

J is TRBJ2-5 and V is TRBV19, with 12 bases fitting TRBD2. The germline V gene encodes CDR1 LNHDA and CDR2 SQIVND (reference sequence). CDR3 size: 14 residues. Unmatched junction bases numbered 5, after V lost 8 bases and J lost 4 bases. CDR3: CASSSGRVGETQYF. For the CDR3, the DNA is TGTGCCAGTTCTAGCGGGAGGGTCGGAGAGACCCAGTACTTC.

This chain joins TRBV5-1 and TRBJ1-5; D is ambiguous. The V gene lost 0 bases and the J gene lost 4 bases, with 11 bases spanning the gap. There are 15 residues in the CDR3. Germline lookup yields CDR1 SGHRS and CDR2 YFSETQ. CDR3 region: CASSLGLTANQPQHF. The CDR3, as DNA: TGCGCCAGCAGCTTGGGGTTAACAGCTAATCAGCCCCAGCATTTT. Using reference TRBV5-1 and TRBJ1-5 for the parts outside the CDR3, the full variable domain is KAGVTQTPRYLIKTRGQQVTLSCSPISGHRSVSWYQQTPGQGLQFLFEYFSETQRNKGNFPGRFSGRQFSNSRSEMNVSTLELGDSALYLCASSLGLTANQPQHFGDGTRLSIL.

The J gene is TRBJ1-2, the V gene TRBV5-5, with D unresolved. V was clipped by 4 bases and J by 10 bases, with 14 bases between them. The CDR3 extends over 12 amino acids. Germline loops: CDR1 SGHKS, CDR2 YYEKEE (reference sequence). CDR3 region: CASSQDGRYYTF. The CDR3, as DNA: TGTGCCAGCAGCCAGGACGGACGTTACTACACCTTC. The full variable domain, rest sourced from reference TRBV5-5 and TRBJ1-2, is DAGVTQSPTHLIKTRGQQVTLRCSPISGHKSVSWYQQVLGQGPQFIFQYYEKEERGRGNFPDRFSARQFPNYSSELNVNALLLGDSALYLCASSQDGRYYTFGSGTRLTVV.

This clone came up once. The CDR3 DNA reads TGTGCCAGCAGACCTACTGGGACCGCGTCAAATCAGCCCCAGCATTTT. Amino acid sequence: CASRPTGTASNQPQHF. The chain employs TRBV6-6 and TRBJ1-5, with D possibly being TRBD1 (5 bases). V lost 6 bases and J 4 bases, leaving 19 bases between the germline ends. Looked up from germline, CDR1 is MNHNY and CDR2 is SVGAGI (reference sequence). The CDR3 loop spans 16 amino acids.

This chain connects TRBV5-1 to TRBJ2-7, with 11 bases identical to TRBD2. The V gene end was trimmed by 4 bases and the J gene end by 4 bases; junction bases not matched to a gene: 10. The germline gives CDR1 SGHRS, CDR2 YFSETQ. CDR3 length equals 16 residues. The CDR3, as DNA: TGCGCCAGCAGCCTGAGACCCCCTAGCGGGGGGTACGAGCAGTACTTC. Residues: CASSLRPPSGGYEQYF.

The chain recombines TRBV7-2 with TRBJ2-5, with D unresolved. Germline-derived CDR1 and CDR2 are SGHTA and FQGNSA. The CDR3 runs to 12 residues. The ends were cut back, 1 base at V and 3 bases at J, with 3 bases in the middle. For the CDR3, the DNA is TGTGCCAGCAGCTTAGGTGAAGAGACCCAGTACTTC. Amino acid sequence: CASSLGEETQYF.

V gene TRBV29-1 combines with J gene TRBJ2-7; D is unclear. The CDR3 covers 12 residues. The ends were cut back, 3 bases at V and 3 bases at J, with 9 bases in the middle. Germline CDR1 SQVTM, CDR2 ANQGSEA. Here the CDR3 DNA reads TGCAGCGTTGATTCGGGCAGCTACGAGCAGTACTTC. Translating gives CSVDSGSYEQYF.

The gene calls are TRBV6-5 and TRBJ2-7; D is undetermined. Germline CDR1 MNHEY, CDR2 SVGAGI. The CDR3 consists of 15 residues. With 0 bases removed from V and 2 bases from J, the gap between germline ends came to 11 bases. CDR3: CASSYSMAGPYEQYF. DNA of the CDR3: TGTGCCAGCAGTTACTCGATGGCAGGCCCCTACGAGCAGTACTTC.

This clone was counted a single time. The V call is TRBV7-3, the J call TRBJ2-3; 7 bases line up with TRBD2. CDR1 is SGHTA, CDR2 FQGTGA, per germline. V was clipped by 4 bases and J by 4 bases; unmatched bases: 8. The CDR3 runs 15 residues. The CDR3 here is CASSSTGGRADTQYF. CDR3 nucleotide sequence: TGTGCCAGCAGCTCCACGGGGGGTCGGGCAGATACGCAGTATTTT.

The rearrangement joins TRBV28 to TRBJ1-2; D uncertain. With 8 bases removed from V and 6 bases from J, the gap between germline ends came to 19 bases. The CDR3 is 14 amino acids. Germline V gene data show CDR1 as MDHEN and CDR2 as SYDVKM. CDR3 amino acids: CASEPRQVGNGYTF. In DNA, the CDR3 is TGTGCCAGCGAGCCCCGGCAGGTCGGTAATGGCTACACCTTC.

The chain is built from TRBV5-1 and TRBJ1-5; tentative D call: TRBD1 (6 bases). This CDR3 comprises 16 residues. Germline V CDR1 and CDR2: SGHRS, YFSETQ. V lost 1 base and J 0 bases, leaving 11 bases between the germline ends. CDR3 nucleotides: TGCGCCAGCAGCTTGCACAGGGTTTATAGCAATCAGCCCCAGCATTTT. It encodes CASSLHRVYSNQPQHF.